This TCR beta chain was captured in a study of T cells in Graves' hyperthyroidism and ophthalmopathy. A word on this clonotype: Its antigen is undetermined.

Template material for amplifying TCR beta CDR3 regions consisted of RNA transcripts. When the TCR CDR3 underwent first-round RT-PCR, the HTBI primer set was used. A single record per CDR3 protein comes from TCRdb applying MiXCR to the multiplex PCR reads. The sample yields under 350,000 distinct CDR3 sequences, 20% to 25% seen once. Germline V gives CDR1 SGHVS, CDR2 FNYEAQ. This CDR3 region has 12 residues. V was shortened by 10 bases and J by 2 bases, with 11 bases between the two germline ends. Study-level findings and limits: Among clonotypes expanded in thyroid above 0.001, most were also found in blood.

Sequenced: blood. This sequence was found in a man aged 40-50 years with Graves' hyperthyroidism that later progressed to Graves' ophthalmopathy. This sequence joins TRBV7-6 and TRBJ1-1; a possible D gene is TRBD1 (5 bases). Here the CDR3 reads CATARDNTEAFF. DNA of the CDR3: TGTGCCACCGCCCGGGACAACACTGAAGCTTTCTTT.